This TCR beta chain was captured in a study of Graves' ophthalmopathy and Graves' hyperthyroidism. Overall study: Specimen type is peripheral blood, obtained at initial diagnosis before any treatment. Study results and limitations: The blood repertoire also included most expanded thyroid clonotypes above 0.001 frequency.

Beta-chain TCR CDR3 regions were amplified from RNA transcripts. HTBI-primed first-round RT-PCR preceded second-round multiplex PCR. A single record per CDR3 protein comes from TCRdb applying MiXCR to the multiplex PCR reads. The table lists about 400,000 distinct CDR3 sequences, approximately 20% of them singletons. The study excluded patients with other autoimmune diseases, uncontrolled infections, pregnancy or lactation. The diagnosis was founded upon clinical symptoms, serum thyroxine, TRAb, thyroid ultrasound and orbital computed tomography. This clonotype was detected many times. Its antigen is currently unknown. The TCR comes from a woman aged 18-35 years with Graves' ophthalmopathy. Sample: peripheral blood.

This chain's CDR3 is CASSYPRKFSYLNTEAFF. The CDR3 coding sequence is TGTGCCAGCAGTTACCCGAGAAAGTTTAGTTACTTGAACACTGAAGCTTTCTTT. The V call is TRBV6-2 or TRBV6-3, the J call TRBJ1-1; D remains unclear. The V gene's germline CDR1 is MNHEY and CDR2 SVGEGT. Deletions cut 2 bases from V and 0 bases from J, with 19 bases between. CDR3 size: 18 residues.